Listed here are 22 T cell receptor beta chains from one sample, sequenced in a study of molecular identifiers for immune sequencing clone quantification. TCRdb ran MiXCR on the PCR reads and lists one entry per CDR3 protein. This table holds about 640,000 distinct CDR3 sequences, 15% to 20% found once. Specimen: naive CD8+ T cells from blood, with Jurkat cell RNA spiked in. Subset indicated: FACS-sorted CD8+CD4-CCR7+CD45RA+ naive T cells. These receptors all come from a human donor in good health. Some libraries in this study had Jurkat cell RNA spiked in.

This clonotype was counted a few times. This chain joins TRBV20-1 and TRBJ2-5; 9 bases align to TRBD2. The CDR3 covers 15 residues. The ends lost 3 bases at V and 2 bases at J; junction bases unmatched: 7. CDR1 is DFQATT and CDR2 is SNEGSKA in the germline V gene (reference sequence). The chain's CDR3 is CSASGLTSGQETQYF. In nucleotides, the CDR3 is TGCAGTGCTAGTGGGCTTACTAGCGGGCAAGAGACCCAGTACTTC.

In its sample, this clonotype was seen many times. The V gene is TRBV6-6, the J gene TRBJ2-3; no firm D call. Germline V lookup: CDR1 MNHNY, CDR2 SVGAGI (reference sequence). V was shortened by 0 bases and J by 4 bases, with 5 bases between the two germline ends. The CDR3 covers 13 residues. The chain's CDR3 is CASSYSDSDTQYF. The CDR3 bases are TGTGCCAGCAGTTACTCGGATTCAGATACGCAGTATTTT.

This clonotype appeared many times. The chain joins TRBV7-2 to TRBJ2-5; possible D gene TRBD2, 5 bases. CDR1 is SGHTA and CDR2 is FQGNSA in the germline V gene. The CDR3 sequence is 14 residues long. Trimming removed 4 bases from V and 5 bases from J, with 14 bases in between. The CDR3 sequence is CASSSGLYGETQYF. As DNA, the CDR3 is TGTGCCAGCAGCTCCGGACTGTATGGGGAGACCCAGTACTTC.

In this sample, this clonotype turned up many times. The chain is built from TRBV20-1 and TRBJ2-7, with 8 bases lining up with TRBD1. The CDR3 totals 12 residues. J was trimmed by 2 bases and V by 7 bases; bases with no gene match: 4. CDR1 is DFQATT, CDR2 SNEGSKA, per germline (reference sequence). CDR3 nucleotide sequence: TGCAGTGTGGGGGACAGGACCTACGAGCAGTACTTC. Its translation: CSVGDRTYEQYF.

In its sample, this clonotype was seen many times. V gene TRBV27 combines with J gene TRBJ2-7; 8 bases match TRBD1. The CDR3 spans 13 residues. Trimming took 4 bases from V and 3 from J; bases not matched to a gene: 2. Germline-derived CDR1 and CDR2 are MNHEY and SMNVEV (reference sequence). CDR3 sequence reads: CASSWGQDYEQYF. In DNA, the CDR3 is TGTGCCAGCAGTTGGGGACAGGACTACGAGCAGTACTTC.

There are many counts of this clonotype. The chain has TRBV20-1 and TRBJ1-6, with D possibly matching TRBD1 (5 bases). Trimming stripped 1 base from V and 6 bases from J, with 10 bases between. Germline lookup yields CDR1 DFQATT and CDR2 SNEGSKA (reference sequence). The CDR3 is 14 residues long. The CDR3 sequence: CSARGDWINSPLHF. CDR3 bases: TGCAGTGCTAGAGGGGACTGGATTAATTCACCCCTCCACTTT.

This clonotype was seen at least ten times. The gene calls are TRBV5-1 and TRBJ1-5; D gene uncertain. Trimming shortened V by 5 bases and J by 2 bases, and 14 bases separated the two germline ends. The CDR3 is made up of 15 amino acids. From germline, CDR1 is SGHRS and CDR2 YFSETQ. In DNA form, the CDR3 reads TGCGCCAGCAGATTAGGAGGAGTCGGCAATCAGCCCCAGCATTTT. Protein: CASRLGGVGNQPQHF.

V is TRBV11-2 and J is TRBJ2-7; TRBD2 might be the D (6 bases). Trimming took 7 bases from V and 5 from J, leaving 24 bases between them. Looked up from germline, CDR1 is SGHAT and CDR2 is FQNNGV. The CDR3 runs 16 residues. The DNA of the CDR3 is TGTGCCAGCACCCCGGGGGAGACCTTAGCGGTCCACGAGCAGTACTTC. It yields the protein CASTPGETLAVHEQYF.

The V gene is TRBV6-2 or TRBV6-3, the J gene TRBJ2-3; TRBD2 aligns across 8 bases. CDR3 length: 17 amino acids. Germline CDR1 reads MNHEY; CDR2 reads SVGEGT. Trimming took 0 bases from V and 4 from J; bases not matched to a gene: 9. The chain's CDR3 is CASSYSFDSGESDTQYF. The CDR3 nucleotides are TGTGCCAGCAGTTACTCATTTGATAGCGGGGAATCAGATACGCAGTATTTT.

The table lists this clonotype with many counts. This sequence joins TRBV9 and TRBJ1-1, with D hard to call. V lost 1 base to trimming and J lost 1 base, with 5 bases between them. The germline V gene encodes CDR1 SGDLS and CDR2 YYNGEE. The CDR3 covers 13 residues. Here the CDR3 reads CASSVTPNTEAFF. The DNA for the CDR3 is TGTGCCAGCAGCGTAACCCCGAACACTGAAGCTTTCTTT.

This clonotype has at least ten counts. V usage is TRBV6-2 or TRBV6-3 and J usage is TRBJ2-7; possible D gene TRBD1, 6 bases. The CDR3 spans 14 residues. V was shortened by 6 bases and J by 6 bases, with 18 bases between the two germline ends. Looked up from germline, CDR1 is MNHEY and CDR2 is SVGEGT. CDR3 DNA: TGTGCCAGCAGCCGGGACATCAGCATGGCCGAGCAGTACTTC. Translating gives CASSRDISMAEQYF.

The V call is TRBV20-1, the J call TRBJ1-4; TRBD1 might be the D (6 bases). Trimming removed 6 bases from V and 8 bases from J, with 13 bases in between. The germline CDR1 and CDR2 sequences are DFQATT and SNEGSKA (reference sequence). The CDR3 is made up of 12 amino acids. The CDR3 DNA sequence: TGCAGTGCCCCGAGGGGGACCGAAAAACTGTTTTTT. It translates to CSAPRGTEKLFF.

This clonotype was observed many times. This sequence joins TRBV13 and TRBJ2-3; TRBD2 agrees at 10 bases. CDR1 and CDR2 (germline): PRHDT, FYEKMQ (reference sequence). Trimming took 5 bases from V and 4 from J; bases not matched to a gene: 3. The CDR3 has 14 amino acids. In DNA form, the CDR3 reads TGTGCCAGCAGCACGGGACTAGCGTCAGATACGCAGTATTTT. Its translation is CASSTGLASDTQYF.

Comments on this clonotype: With a much larger clone just one base away, this may be a read error. J is TRBJ1-1 and V is TRBV6-5; 9 bases line up with TRBD1. CDR1 is MNHEY, CDR2 SVGAGI, per germline. The CDR3 loop spans 14 amino acids. DNA for the CDR3: TGTGCCAACAGTATCGGGACAGGGAGGGGTGAAGCTTTCTTT. It yields the protein CANSIGTGRGEAFF.

This clonotype appeared many times. The chain uses TRBV7-6 and TRBJ2-1; 7 positions match TRBD1. Trimming at V came to 0 bases and at J to 0 bases, leaving 5 bases not matched to a gene. CDR1 and CDR2 (germline): SGHVS, FNYEAQ. CDR3 size: 17 residues. The CDR3 is CASSLAPGQSSYNEQFF. The CDR3 bases are TGTGCCAGCAGCTTAGCCCCGGGACAGAGCTCCTACAATGAGCAGTTCTTC.

This clonotype showed up just a few times. The V and J genes are TRBV4-3 and TRBJ2-1; 8 bases match TRBD2. V lost 3 bases to trimming and J lost 2 bases; unmatched junction nucleotides: 9. CDR1 is LGHNA, CDR2 YSLEER, per germline. The CDR3 loop spans 17 amino acids. In DNA, the CDR3 is TGCGCCAGCAGCCAGCCCTACGAGCGGGGGACCTACAATGAGCAGTTCTTC. Amino acids: CASSQPYERGTYNEQFF.

This clonotype was observed at least ten times. Sequence at one end of the junction differs from germline and may be a read error. The chain uses TRBV4-1 and TRBJ2-7; D possibly corresponds to TRBD2 (6 bases). This CDR3 contains 14 residues. Germline CDR1 MGHRA, CDR2 YSYEKL. CDR3 DNA sequence: TGTGCCAGCAGCCCGCGGGACTTCTCCTACGAGCAGTACTTC. Protein product: CASSPRDFSYEQYF.

At least ten counts were recorded for this clonotype. The rearrangement joins TRBV5-1 to TRBJ1-1; 11 nucleotides match TRBD1. J gave up 3 bases and V 3 bases, and 1 base lay outside the gene matches. The CDR3 is made up of 14 amino acids. Germline V gene sequence: CDR1 SGHRS, CDR2 YFSETQ. CDR3 protein: CASSWTGGYTEAFF. The CDR3 bases are TGCGCCAGCAGCTGGACAGGGGGCTACACTGAAGCTTTCTTT.

The V gene is TRBV7-3, the J gene TRBJ2-2; D not certain. This CDR3 has 13 residues. Trimming shortened V by 4 bases and J by 8 bases, and 11 bases separated the two germline ends. Germline values: CDR1 SGHTA, CDR2 FQGTGA. The DNA of the CDR3 is TGTGCCAGCAGCTCGCGAAAGCCTGGGGAGCTGTTTTTT. It codes for CASSSRKPGELFF.

Many counts were recorded for this clonotype. The junction differs from germline at one of its ends, possibly a read error. The chain employs TRBV27 and TRBJ1-5; D is possibly TRBD1 (5 bases). The CDR3 is made up of 14 amino acids. Per the germline V gene, CDR1 is MNHEY and CDR2 is SMNVEV (reference sequence). The CDR3, as DNA: TGCGCCAGCAGTCTTCAGGGTAGTAATCAGCCCCAGCATTTT. Translating gives CASSLQGSNQPQHF.

This clonotype was seen repeatedly, ten times or more. The rearrangement joins TRBV29-1 to TRBJ2-7; TRBD1 agrees at 8 bases. The ends lost 1 base at V and 2 bases at J; junction bases unmatched: 1. CDR3 length equals 13 residues. Germline V CDR1 and CDR2: SQVTM, ANQGSEA. The CDR3 protein is CSVEGTGTYEQYF. The CDR3 DNA follows: TGCAGCGTTGAAGGGACAGGGACCTACGAGCAGTACTTC.

About this clonotype: Possible read error: a much larger clone is one base away. The rearrangement uses TRBV20-1 and TRBJ2-1, with 8 bases lining up with TRBD1. Germline V lookup: CDR1 DFQATT, CDR2 SNEGSKA (reference sequence). The CDR3 has 13 amino acids. The CDR3: CSADRGVINEQLF. CDR3 nucleotides: TGCAGTGCTGACAGGGGAGTGATCAATGAGCAGCTCTTC.